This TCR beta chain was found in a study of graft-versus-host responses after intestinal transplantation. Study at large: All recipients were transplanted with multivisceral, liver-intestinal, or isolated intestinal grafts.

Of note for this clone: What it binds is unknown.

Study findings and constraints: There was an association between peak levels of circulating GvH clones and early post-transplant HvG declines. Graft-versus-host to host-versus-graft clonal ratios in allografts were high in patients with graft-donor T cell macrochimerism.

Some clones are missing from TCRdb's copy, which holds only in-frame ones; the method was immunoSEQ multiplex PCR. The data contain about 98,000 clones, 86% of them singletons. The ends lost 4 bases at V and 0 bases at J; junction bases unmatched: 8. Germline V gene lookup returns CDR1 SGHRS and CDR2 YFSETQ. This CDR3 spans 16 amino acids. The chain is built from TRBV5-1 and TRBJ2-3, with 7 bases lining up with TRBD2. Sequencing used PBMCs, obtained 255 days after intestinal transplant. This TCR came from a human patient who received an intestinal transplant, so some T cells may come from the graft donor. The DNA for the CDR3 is TGCGCCAGCAGCCCCTTTGGGGGGGGTAGCACAGATACGCAGTATTTT. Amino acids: CASSPFGGGSTDTQYF.